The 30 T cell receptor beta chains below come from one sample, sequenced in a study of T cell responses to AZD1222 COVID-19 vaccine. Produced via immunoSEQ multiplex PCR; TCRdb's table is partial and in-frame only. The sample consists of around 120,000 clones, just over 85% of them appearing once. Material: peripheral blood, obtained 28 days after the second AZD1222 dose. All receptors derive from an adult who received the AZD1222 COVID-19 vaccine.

The CDR3 DNA is TGTGCCAGCAGCGTCCTTCCTAGGGGTGAGCAGTTCTTC. Translating gives CASSVLPRGEQFF. The V call is TRBV9, the J call TRBJ2-1; weak D call: TRBD1 (5 bases). V dropped 2 bases and J dropped 9 bases, with 12 bases sitting between them. Germline CDR1 reads SGDLS; CDR2 reads YYNGEE. CDR3 size: 13 residues.

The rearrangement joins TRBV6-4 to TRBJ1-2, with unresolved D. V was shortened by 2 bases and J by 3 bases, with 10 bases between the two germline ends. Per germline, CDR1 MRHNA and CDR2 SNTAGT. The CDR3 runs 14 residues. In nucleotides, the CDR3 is TGTGCCAGCAGTGACGGTAGCGGCCACTATGGCTACACCTTC. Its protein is CASSDGSGHYGYTF.

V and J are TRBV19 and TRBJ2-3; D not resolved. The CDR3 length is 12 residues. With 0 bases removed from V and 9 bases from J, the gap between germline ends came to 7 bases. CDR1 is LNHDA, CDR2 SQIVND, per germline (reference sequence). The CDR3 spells CASSIDQRTQYF. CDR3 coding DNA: TGTGCCAGTAGTATAGATCAGAGGACGCAGTATTTT.

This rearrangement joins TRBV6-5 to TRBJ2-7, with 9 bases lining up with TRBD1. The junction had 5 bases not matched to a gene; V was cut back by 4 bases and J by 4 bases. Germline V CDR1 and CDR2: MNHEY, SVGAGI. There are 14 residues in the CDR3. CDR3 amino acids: CASSSDRGLYEQYF. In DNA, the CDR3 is TGTGCCAGCAGTTCGGACAGGGGATTATACGAGCAGTACTTC.

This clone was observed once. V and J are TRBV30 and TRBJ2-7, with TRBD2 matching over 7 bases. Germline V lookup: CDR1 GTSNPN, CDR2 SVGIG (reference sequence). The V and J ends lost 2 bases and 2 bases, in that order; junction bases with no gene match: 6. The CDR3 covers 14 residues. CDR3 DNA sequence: TGTGCCTGGAGTCCATCGGCGGGGGCCTACGAGCAGTACTTC. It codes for CAWSPSAGAYEQYF.

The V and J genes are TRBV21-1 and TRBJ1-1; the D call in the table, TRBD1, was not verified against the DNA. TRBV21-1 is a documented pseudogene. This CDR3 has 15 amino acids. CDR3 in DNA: TGTGCCAGCAGCGCTTTAGAAGGGGGTGACACTGAAGCTTTCTTT. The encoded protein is CASSALEGGDTEAFF.

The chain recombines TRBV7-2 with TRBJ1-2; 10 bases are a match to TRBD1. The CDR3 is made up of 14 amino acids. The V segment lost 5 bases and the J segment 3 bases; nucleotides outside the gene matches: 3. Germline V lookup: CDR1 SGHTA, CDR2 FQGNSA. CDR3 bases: TGTGCCAGCAGCATGGGACAGGGGTACTATGGCTACACCTTC. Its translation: CASSMGQGYYGYTF. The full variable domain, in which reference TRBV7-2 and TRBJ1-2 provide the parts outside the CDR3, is GAGVSQSPSNKVTEKGKDVELRCDPISGHTALYWYRQSLGQGLEFLIYFQGNSAPDKSGLPSDRFSAERTGGSVSTLTIQRTQQEDSAVYLCASSMGQGYYGYTFGSGTRLTVV.

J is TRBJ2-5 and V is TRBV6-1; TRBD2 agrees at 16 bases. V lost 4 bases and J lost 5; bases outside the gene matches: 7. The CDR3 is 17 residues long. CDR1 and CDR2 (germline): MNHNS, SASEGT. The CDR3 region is CASSVQPGLAGGETQYF. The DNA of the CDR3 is TGTGCCAGCAGTGTCCAGCCGGGACTAGCGGGAGGGGAGACCCAGTACTTC.

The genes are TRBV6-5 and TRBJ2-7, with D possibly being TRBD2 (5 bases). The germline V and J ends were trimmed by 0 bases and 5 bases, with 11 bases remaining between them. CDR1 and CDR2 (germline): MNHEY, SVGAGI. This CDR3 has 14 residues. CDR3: CASSYSWEINEQYF. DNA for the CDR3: TGTGCCAGCAGTTACTCGTGGGAGATCAACGAGCAGTACTTC.

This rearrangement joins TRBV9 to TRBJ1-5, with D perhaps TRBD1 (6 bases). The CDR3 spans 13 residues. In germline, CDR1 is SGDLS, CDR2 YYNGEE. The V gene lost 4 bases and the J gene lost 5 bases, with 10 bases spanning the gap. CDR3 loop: CASSPRGDQPQHF. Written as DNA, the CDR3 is TGTGCCAGCAGCCCGAGGGGGGATCAGCCCCAGCATTTT.

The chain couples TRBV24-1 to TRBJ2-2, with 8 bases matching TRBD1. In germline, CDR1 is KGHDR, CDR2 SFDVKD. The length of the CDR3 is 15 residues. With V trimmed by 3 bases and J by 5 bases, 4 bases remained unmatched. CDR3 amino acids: CATSDDRGYTGELFF. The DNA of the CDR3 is TGTGCCACCAGTGATGACAGGGGATATACCGGGGAGCTGTTTTTT.

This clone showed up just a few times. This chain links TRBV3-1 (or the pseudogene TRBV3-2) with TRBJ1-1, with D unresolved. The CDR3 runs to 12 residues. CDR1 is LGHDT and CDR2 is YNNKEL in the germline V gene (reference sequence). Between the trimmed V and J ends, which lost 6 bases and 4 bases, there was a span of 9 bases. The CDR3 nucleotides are TGTGCCAGCAGGACCTCGGCCACTGAAGCTTTCTTT. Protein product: CASRTSATEAFF.

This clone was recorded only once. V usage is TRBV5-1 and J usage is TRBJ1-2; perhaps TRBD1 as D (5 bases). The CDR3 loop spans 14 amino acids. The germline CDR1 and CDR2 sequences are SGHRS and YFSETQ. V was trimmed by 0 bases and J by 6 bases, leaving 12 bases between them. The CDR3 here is CASSLGLGEHGYTF. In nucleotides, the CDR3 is TGCGCCAGCAGCTTGGGGTTAGGGGAGCATGGCTACACCTTC.

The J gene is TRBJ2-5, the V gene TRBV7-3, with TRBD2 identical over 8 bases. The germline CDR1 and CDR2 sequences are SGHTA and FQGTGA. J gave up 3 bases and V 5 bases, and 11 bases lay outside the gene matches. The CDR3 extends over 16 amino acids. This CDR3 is CASSPYGTRPEETQYF. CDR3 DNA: TGTGCCAGCAGCCCATACGGGACTAGACCAGAAGAGACCCAGTACTTC.

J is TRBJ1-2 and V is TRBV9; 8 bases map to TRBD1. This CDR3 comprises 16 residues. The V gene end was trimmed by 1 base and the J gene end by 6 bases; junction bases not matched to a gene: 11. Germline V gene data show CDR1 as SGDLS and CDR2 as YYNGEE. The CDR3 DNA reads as TGTGCCAGCAGCGTAACACCTGGGGACAGGTATGATGGCTACACCTTC. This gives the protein CASSVTPGDRYDGYTF. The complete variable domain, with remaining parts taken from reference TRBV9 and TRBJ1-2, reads DSGVTQTPKHLITATGQRVTLRCSPRSGDLSVYWYQQSLDQGLQFLIQYYNGEERAKGNILERFSAQQFPDLHSELNLSSLELGDSALYFCASSVTPGDRYDGYTFGSGTRLTVV.

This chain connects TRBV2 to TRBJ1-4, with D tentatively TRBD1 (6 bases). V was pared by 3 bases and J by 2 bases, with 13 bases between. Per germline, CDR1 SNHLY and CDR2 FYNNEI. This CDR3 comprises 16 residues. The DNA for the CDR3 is TGTGCCAGCAGTGATCTCGGGGGCGCGACTAATGAAAAACTGTTTTTT. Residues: CASSDLGGATNEKLFF.

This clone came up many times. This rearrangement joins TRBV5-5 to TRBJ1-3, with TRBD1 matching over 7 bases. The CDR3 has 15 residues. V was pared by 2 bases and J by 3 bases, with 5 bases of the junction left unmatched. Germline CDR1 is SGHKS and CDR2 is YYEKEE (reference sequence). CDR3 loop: CASSLLTGFGNTIYF. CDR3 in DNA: TGTGCCAGCAGCTTATTGACAGGGTTTGGAAACACCATATATTTT.

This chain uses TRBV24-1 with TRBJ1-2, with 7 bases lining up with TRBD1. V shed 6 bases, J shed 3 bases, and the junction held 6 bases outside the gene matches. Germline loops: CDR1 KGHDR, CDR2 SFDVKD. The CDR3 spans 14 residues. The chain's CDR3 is CATSPRTGHYGYTF. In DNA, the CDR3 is TGTGCCACCAGTCCCCGGACAGGCCACTATGGCTACACCTTC.

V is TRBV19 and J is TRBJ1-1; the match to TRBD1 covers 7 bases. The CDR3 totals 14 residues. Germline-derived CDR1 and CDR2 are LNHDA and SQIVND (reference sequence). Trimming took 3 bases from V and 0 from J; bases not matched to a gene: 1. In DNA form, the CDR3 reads TGTGCCAGTAGTATGGACAGGTTGAACACTGAAGCTTTCTTT. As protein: CASSMDRLNTEAFF.

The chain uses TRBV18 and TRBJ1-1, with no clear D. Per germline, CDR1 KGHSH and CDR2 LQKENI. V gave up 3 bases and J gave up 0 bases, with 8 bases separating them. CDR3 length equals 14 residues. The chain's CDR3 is CASSPRSVNTEAFF. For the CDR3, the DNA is TGTGCCAGCTCACCCCGCTCAGTGAACACTGAAGCTTTCTTT.

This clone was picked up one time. CDR3 nucleotide sequence: TGTGCCAGTAGTACACACGATTACACCGGGGAGCTGTTTTTT. Translated: CASSTHDYTGELFF. The V gene is TRBV19, the J gene TRBJ2-2; D unclear. V lost 4 bases and J lost 3, with 9 bases in between. The CDR3 has 14 amino acids. Germline CDR1 and CDR2: LNHDA and SQIVND (reference sequence).

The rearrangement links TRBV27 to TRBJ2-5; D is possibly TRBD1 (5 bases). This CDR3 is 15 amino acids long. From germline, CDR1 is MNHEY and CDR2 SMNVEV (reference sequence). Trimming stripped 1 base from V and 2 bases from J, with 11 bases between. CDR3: CASSLFQGGQETQYF. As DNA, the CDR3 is TGTGCCAGCAGTTTATTCCAGGGTGGGCAAGAGACCCAGTACTTC.

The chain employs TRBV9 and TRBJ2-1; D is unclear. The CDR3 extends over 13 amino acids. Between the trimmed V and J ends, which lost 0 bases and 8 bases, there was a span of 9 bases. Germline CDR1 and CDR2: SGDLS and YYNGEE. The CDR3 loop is CASSVDVPDEQFF. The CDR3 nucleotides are TGTGCCAGCAGCGTAGATGTCCCGGATGAGCAGTTCTTC.

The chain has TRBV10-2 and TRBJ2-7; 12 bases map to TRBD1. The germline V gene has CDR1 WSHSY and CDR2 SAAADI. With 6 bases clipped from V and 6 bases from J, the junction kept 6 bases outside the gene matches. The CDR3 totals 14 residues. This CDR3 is CASSFGTGGREQYF. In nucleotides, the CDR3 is TGCGCCAGCAGCTTCGGGACAGGGGGCCGCGAGCAGTACTTC.

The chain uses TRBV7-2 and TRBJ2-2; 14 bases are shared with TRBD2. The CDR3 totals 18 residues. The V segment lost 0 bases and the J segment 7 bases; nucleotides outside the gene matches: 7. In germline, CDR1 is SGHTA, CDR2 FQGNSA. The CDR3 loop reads CASSLAPTSGGANGELFF. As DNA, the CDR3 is TGTGCCAGCAGCTTAGCTCCGACTAGCGGGGGGGCAAACGGGGAGCTGTTTTTT.

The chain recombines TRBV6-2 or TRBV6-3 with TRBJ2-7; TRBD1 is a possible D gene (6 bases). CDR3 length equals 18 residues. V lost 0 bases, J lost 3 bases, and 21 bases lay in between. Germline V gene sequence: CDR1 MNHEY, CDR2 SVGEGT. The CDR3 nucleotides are TGTGCCAGCAGTTACTCGTTGGGGTCCAGGGGAGAAGGCTACGAGCAGTACTTC. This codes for CASSYSLGSRGEGYEQYF.

The CDR3 nucleotides read TGTGCCAGCAGCCTCGGTAATAGGTACAATCAGCCCCAGCATTTT. It is translated as CASSLGNRYNQPQHF. The gene calls are TRBV3-1 (or the pseudogene TRBV3-2) and TRBJ1-5; unclear D gene. The CDR3 loop spans 15 amino acids. The germline gives CDR1 LGHDT, CDR2 YNNKEL (reference sequence). Between the trimmed V and J ends, which lost 4 bases and 3 bases, there was a span of 13 bases.

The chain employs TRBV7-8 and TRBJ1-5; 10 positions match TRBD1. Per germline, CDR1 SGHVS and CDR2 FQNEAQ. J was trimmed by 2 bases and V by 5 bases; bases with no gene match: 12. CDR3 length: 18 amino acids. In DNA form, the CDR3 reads TGTGCCAGCAGCCTCCAGACAGGGGGCAAGTTGGGCAATCAGCCCCAGCATTTT. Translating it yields CASSLQTGGKLGNQPQHF.

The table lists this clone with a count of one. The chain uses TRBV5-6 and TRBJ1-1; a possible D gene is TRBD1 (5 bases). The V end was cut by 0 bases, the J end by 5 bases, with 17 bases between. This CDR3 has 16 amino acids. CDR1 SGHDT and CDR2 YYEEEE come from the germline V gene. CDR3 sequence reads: CASSLAGTFIGTEAFF. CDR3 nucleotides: TGTGCCAGCAGCTTGGCCGGGACCTTCATTGGGACTGAAGCTTTCTTT.

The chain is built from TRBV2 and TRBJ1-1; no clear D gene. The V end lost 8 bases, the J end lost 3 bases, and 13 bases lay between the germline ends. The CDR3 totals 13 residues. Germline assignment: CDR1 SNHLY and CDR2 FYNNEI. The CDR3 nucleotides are TGTGCCAGCCAGGAGGGCCGGTACACTGAAGCTTTCTTT. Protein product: CASQEGRYTEAFF.